Each of the 11 T cell receptor beta chains below was sequenced from the same sample in a study of cytomegalovirus exposure and HLA in healthy donors. The PCR used 60 Vbeta and 13 Jbeta primers. Sequenced by immunoSEQ multiplex PCR; TCRdb stores in-frame clones only, minus some. The table records about 190,000 clones, roughly 75% of them present only once. The sequencing sample was made of PBMCs. The origin of the receptors is a young man in good health and CMV-seropositive.

With respect to this clone: Other DNA sequences within the sample encode an identical CDR3. V usage is TRBV5-6 and J usage is TRBJ2-3; D is unclear. The V end was cut by 4 bases, the J end by 4 bases, with 16 bases between. This CDR3 is 15 amino acids long. Germline V gene lookup returns CDR1 SGHDT and CDR2 YYEEEE. The CDR3 region is CASSLRITEPDTQYF. CDR3 DNA: TGTGCCAGCAGCCTACGGATCACAGAACCAGATACGCAGTATTTT.

The V call is TRBV29-1, the J call TRBJ2-5; a weak D match, TRBD2 (6 bases). Trimming shortened V by 7 bases and J by 5 bases, and 17 bases separated the two germline ends. Germline CDR1 is SQVTM and CDR2 is ANQGSEA. This CDR3 has 13 residues. The CDR3, as DNA: TGCAGCGCTGATCTCGGACGGGAGGAGACCCAGTACTTC. This codes for CSADLGREETQYF.

The chain joins TRBV6-5 to TRBJ1-2; D may be TRBD1 (5 bases). Trimming cost V 5 bases and J 4 bases, with 17 bases left between them. The CDR3 is 15 residues long. Looked up from germline, CDR1 is MNHEY and CDR2 is SVGAGI. CDR3 sequence: CASSPGRGSGYGYTF. The CDR3 DNA follows: TGTGCCAGCAGTCCAGGGAGGGGATCGGGCTATGGCTACACCTTC.

Regarding this clone: An end of the junction does not agree with germline; a read error may underlie this. J is TRBJ2-7 and V is TRBV7-7, with a possible D match to TRBD2 (6 bases). In germline, CDR1 is SSHAT, CDR2 FNYEAQ (reference sequence). The CDR3 covers 15 residues. In DNA, the CDR3 is TGTGCTAGCAGCTTAGAGGAGGGAACCTCCTACGAGCAGTACTTC. Its protein product is CASSLEEGTSYEQYF.

The count of this clone is one. The genes are TRBV7-2 and TRBJ1-2, with 8 bases that match TRBD1. The CDR3 is 17 amino acids. In germline, CDR1 is SGHTA, CDR2 FQGNSA. Germline trimming cut 1 base from V and 5 bases from J; bases unmatched to any gene: 12. The DNA for the CDR3 is TGTGCCAGCAGCTTAGATGGTATCGGGCAGGGGGCTTATGGCTACACCTTC. Protein: CASSLDGIGQGAYGYTF.

A remark on this clone: Other DNA sequences in the same sample also yield this CDR3. The chain recombines TRBV4-3 with TRBJ2-7; TRBD2 is a possible D gene (6 bases). The ends were cut back, 0 bases at V and 4 bases at J, with 13 bases in the middle. This CDR3 comprises 15 residues. CDR1 and CDR2 (germline): LGHNA, YSLEER. Here the CDR3 reads CASSQEGAGRYEQYF. The DNA of the CDR3 is TGCGCCAGCAGCCAAGAGGGAGCAGGGAGGTACGAGCAGTACTTC.

Note on this clone: A read error may produce the germline difference seen at one junction end. Different DNA sequences within this sample yield the same CDR3. The CDR3 region has the DNA TGCGCCAGCAGCGTAGAGACTCTTAACACCGGGGAGCTGTTTTTT. This sequence encodes CASSVETLNTGELFF. The chain couples TRBV9 to TRBJ2-2; no firm D call. The germline V gene has CDR1 SGDLS and CDR2 YYNGEE. The CDR3 consists of 15 residues.

The rearrangement joins TRBV5-1 to TRBJ1-1; D not certain. Germline V gives CDR1 SGHRS, CDR2 YFSETQ. Trimming removed 4 bases at V and 5 bases at J, with 12 bases between. CDR3 length equals 13 residues. The CDR3 nucleotides read TGCGCCAGCAGCGCCGCCGGAGGGACTGAAGCTTTCTTT. As protein: CASSAAGGTEAFF.

The V call is TRBV9, the J call TRBJ2-3; TRBD2 matches at 9 bases. Germline-derived CDR1 and CDR2 are SGDLS and YYNGEE. With 0 bases clipped from V and 0 bases from J, the junction kept 2 bases outside the gene matches. This CDR3 is 16 amino acids long. CDR3 region: CASSVGTSGSTDTQYF. The CDR3 bases are TGTGCCAGCAGCGTAGGCACTAGCGGGAGCACAGATACGCAGTATTTT. Complete variable domain (other parts from reference TRBV9 and TRBJ2-3): DSGVTQTPKHLITATGQRVTLRCSPRSGDLSVYWYQQSLDQGLQFLIQYYNGEERAKGNILERFSAQQFPDLHSELNLSSLELGDSALYFCASSVGTSGSTDTQYFGPGTRLTVL.

This clone was seen only once. The chain has TRBV7-6 and TRBJ2-1, with 9 bases identical to TRBD2. This CDR3 region has 14 residues. With V trimmed by 5 bases and J by 6 bases, 5 bases remained unmatched. Germline CDR1 and CDR2: SGHVS and FNYEAQ. CDR3 sequence reads: CASSLRGLANEQFF. The CDR3 region has the DNA TGTGCCAGCAGCCTTCGGGGACTAGCCAATGAGCAGTTCTTC.

The rearrangement joins TRBV20-1 to TRBJ2-1; D is possibly TRBD2 (6 bases). V lost 3 bases and J 9 bases, leaving 9 bases between the germline ends. This CDR3 is 11 amino acids long. Germline V lookup: CDR1 DFQATT, CDR2 SNEGSKA (reference sequence). The CDR3 DNA is TGCAGTGCTAGCAGGGAGGCTGAGCAGTTCTTC. Encoded protein: CSASREAEQFF.